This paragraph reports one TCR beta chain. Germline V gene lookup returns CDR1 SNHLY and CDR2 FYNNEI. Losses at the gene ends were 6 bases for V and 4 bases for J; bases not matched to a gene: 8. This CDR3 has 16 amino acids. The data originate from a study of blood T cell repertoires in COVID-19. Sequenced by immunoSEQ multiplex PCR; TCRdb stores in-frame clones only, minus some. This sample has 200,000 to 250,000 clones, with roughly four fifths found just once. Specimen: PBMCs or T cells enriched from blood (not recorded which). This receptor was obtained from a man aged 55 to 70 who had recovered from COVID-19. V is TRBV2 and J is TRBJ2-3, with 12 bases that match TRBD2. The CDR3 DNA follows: TGTGCCAGCAGGATCGAGACTAGCGGGGGAGCAGATACGCAGTATTTT. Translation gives CASRIETSGGADTQYF. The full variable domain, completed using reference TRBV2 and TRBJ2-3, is EPEVTQTPSHQVTQMGQEVILRCVPISNHLYFYWYRQILGQKVEFLVSFYNNEISEKSEIFDDQFSVERPDGSNFTLKIRSTKLEDSAMYFCASRIETSGGADTQYFGPGTRLTVL.